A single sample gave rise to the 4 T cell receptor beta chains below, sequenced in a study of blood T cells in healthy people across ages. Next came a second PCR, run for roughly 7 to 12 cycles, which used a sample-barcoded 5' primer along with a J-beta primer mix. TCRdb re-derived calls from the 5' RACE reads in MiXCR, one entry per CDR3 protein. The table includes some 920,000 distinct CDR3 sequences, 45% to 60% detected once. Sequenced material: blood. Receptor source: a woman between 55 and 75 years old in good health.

The CDR3 is CSVEEEGHNTYNEQFF. The CDR3 nucleotides are TGCAGCGTTGAGGAGGAGGGACATAATACCTACAATGAGCAGTTCTTC. This sequence joins TRBV29-1 and TRBJ2-1, with D perhaps assigned TRBD1 or TRBD2 (6 bases each). The CDR3 extends over 16 amino acids. Germline V CDR1 and CDR2: SQVTM, ANQGSEA. Between the trimmed V and J ends, which lost 3 bases and 2 bases, there was a span of 17 bases.

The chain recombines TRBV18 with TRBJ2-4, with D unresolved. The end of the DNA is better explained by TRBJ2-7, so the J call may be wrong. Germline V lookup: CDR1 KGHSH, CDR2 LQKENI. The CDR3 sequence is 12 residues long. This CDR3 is CASSMTPYEQYF. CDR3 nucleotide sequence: TGTGCCAGCTCTATGACCCCATACGAGCAGTACTTC.

DNA of the CDR3: TGTGCCAGCAATCCCGGGGCTTCTGGGGAGCAGTTCTTC. It codes for CASNPGASGEQFF. The rearrangement links TRBV6-5 to TRBJ2-1; either TRBD1 or TRBD2 may fit D (5 bases each). V dropped 7 bases and J dropped 10 bases, with 17 bases sitting between them. The germline V gene has CDR1 MNHEY and CDR2 SVGAGI. The CDR3 loop spans 13 amino acids.

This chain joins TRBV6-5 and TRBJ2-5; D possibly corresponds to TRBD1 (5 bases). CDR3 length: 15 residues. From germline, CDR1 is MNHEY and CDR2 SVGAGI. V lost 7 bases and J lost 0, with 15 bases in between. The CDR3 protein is CASNPRQTHQETQYF. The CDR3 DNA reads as TGTGCCAGCAACCCCCGACAGACCCACCAAGAGACCCAGTACTTC.